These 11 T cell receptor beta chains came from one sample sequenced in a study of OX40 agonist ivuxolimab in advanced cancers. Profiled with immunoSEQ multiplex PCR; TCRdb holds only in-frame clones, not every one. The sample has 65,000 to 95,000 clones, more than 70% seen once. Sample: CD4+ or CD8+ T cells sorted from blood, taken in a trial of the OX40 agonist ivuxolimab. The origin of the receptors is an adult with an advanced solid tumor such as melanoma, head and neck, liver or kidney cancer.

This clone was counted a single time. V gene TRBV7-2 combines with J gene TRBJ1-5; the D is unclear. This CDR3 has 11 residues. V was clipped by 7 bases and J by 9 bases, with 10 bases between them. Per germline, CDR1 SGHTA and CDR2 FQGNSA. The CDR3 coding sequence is TGTGCCAGCACCTTGGAGGGGCCCCAGCATTTT. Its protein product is CASTLEGPQHF.

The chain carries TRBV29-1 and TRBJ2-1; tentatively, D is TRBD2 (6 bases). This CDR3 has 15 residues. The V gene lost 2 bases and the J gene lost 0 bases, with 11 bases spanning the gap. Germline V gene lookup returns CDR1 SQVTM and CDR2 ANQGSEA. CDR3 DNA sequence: TGCAGCGTTGAAATCGGGGGTTCCTCCTACAATGAGCAGTTCTTC. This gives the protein CSVEIGGSSYNEQFF.

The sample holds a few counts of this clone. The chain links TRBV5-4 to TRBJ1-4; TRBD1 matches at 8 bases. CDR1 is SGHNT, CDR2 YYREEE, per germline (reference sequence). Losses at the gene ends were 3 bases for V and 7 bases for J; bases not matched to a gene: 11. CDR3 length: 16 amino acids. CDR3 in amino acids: CASSSYEQGGGEKLFF. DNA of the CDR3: TGTGCCAGCAGCTCGTACGAACAGGGGGGAGGTGAAAAACTGTTTTTT.

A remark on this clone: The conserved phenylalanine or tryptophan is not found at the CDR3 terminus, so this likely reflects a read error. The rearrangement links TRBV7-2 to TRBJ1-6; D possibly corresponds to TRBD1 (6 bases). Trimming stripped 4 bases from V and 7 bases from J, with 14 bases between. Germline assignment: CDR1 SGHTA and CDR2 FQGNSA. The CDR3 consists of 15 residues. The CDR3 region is CASSSGQQGNSPLHL. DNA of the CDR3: TGTGCCAGCAGCTCTGGACAGCAAGGAAATTCACCCCTCCACCTT.

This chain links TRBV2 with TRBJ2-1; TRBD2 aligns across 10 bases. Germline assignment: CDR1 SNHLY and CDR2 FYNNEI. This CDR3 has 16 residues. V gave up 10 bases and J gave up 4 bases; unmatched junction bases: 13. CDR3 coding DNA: TGTGCCACATCCCCGTCTCGAGCGGGGGGGTACAATGAGCAGTTCTTC. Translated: CATSPSRAGGYNEQFF.

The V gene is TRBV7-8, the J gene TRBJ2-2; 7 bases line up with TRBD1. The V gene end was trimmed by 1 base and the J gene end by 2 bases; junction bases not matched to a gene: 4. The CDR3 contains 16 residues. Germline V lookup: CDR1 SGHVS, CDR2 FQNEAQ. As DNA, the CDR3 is TGTGCCAGCAGCTTAGAGGGACAGTCAAACACCGGGGAGCTGTTTTTT. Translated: CASSLEGQSNTGELFF.

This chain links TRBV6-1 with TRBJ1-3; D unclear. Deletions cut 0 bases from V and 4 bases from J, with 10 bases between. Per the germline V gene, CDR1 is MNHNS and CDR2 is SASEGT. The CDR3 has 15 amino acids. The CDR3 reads CASSEAPLAGNTIYF. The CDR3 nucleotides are TGTGCCAGCAGTGAAGCCCCGCTAGCGGGAAACACCATATATTTT.

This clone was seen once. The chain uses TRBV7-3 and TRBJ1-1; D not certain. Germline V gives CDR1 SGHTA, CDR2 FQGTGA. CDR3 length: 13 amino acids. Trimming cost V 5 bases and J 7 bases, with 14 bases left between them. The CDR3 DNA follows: TGTGCCAGCAGCCTATCCACCCAGGTTGAAGCTTTCTTT. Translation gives CASSLSTQVEAFF.

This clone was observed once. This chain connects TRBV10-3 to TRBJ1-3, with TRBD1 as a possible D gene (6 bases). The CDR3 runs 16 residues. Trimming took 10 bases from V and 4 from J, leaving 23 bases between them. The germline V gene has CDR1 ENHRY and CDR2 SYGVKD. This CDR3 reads CATTKDPGVFGNTIYF. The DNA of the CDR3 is TGTGCCACCACCAAGGACCCAGGGGTTTTCGGAAACACCATATATTTT.

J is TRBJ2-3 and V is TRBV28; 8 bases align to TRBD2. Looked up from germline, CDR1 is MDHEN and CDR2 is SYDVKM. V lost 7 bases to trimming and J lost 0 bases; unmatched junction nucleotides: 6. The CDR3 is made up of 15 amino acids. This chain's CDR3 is CASITGGASTDTQYF. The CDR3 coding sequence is TGTGCCAGCATCACGGGGGGGGCTAGCACAGATACGCAGTATTTT.

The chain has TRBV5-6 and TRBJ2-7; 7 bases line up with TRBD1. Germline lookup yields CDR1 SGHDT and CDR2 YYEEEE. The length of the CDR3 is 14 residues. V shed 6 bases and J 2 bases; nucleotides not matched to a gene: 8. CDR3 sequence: CASTPFDRAYEQYF. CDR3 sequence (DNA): TGTGCCAGCACCCCGTTCGACAGGGCCTACGAGCAGTACTTC. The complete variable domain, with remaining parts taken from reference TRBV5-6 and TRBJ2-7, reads DAGVTQSPTHLIKTRGQQVTLRCSPKSGHDTVSWYQQALGQGPQFIFQYYEEEERQRGNFPDRFSGHQFPNYSSELNVNALLLGDSALYLCASTPFDRAYEQYFGPGTRLTVT.